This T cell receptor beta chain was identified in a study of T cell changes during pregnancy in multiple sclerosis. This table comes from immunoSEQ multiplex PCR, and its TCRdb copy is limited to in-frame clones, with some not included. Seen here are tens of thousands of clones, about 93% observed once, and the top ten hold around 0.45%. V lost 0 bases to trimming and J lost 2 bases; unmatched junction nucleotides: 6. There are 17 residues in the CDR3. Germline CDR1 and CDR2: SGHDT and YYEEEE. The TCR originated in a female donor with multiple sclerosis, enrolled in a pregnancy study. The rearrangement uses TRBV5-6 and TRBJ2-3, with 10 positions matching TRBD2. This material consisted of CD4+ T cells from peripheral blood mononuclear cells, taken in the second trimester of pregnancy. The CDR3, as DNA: TGTGCCAGCAGCTTGGAGGCTCTAGCGGGGGTCACAGATACGCAGTATTTT. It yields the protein CASSLEALAGVTDTQYF.